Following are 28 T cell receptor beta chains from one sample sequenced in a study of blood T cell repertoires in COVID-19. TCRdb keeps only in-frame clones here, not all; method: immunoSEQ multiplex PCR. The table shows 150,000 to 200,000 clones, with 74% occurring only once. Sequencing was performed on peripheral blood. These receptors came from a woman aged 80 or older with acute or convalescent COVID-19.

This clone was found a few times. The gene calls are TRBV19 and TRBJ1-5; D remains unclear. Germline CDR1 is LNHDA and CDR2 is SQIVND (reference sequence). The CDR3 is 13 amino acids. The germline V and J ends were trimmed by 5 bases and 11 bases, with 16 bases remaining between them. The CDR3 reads CASSPWTVLTQHF. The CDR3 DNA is TGTGCCAGTAGTCCTTGGACTGTCTTGACCCAGCATTTT.

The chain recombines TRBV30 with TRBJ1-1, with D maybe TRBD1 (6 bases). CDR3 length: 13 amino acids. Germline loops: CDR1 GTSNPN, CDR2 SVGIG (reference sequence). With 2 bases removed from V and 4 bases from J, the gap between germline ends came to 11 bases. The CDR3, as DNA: TGTGCCTGGAGTAGGGACACGCGCACTGAAGCTTTCTTT. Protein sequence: CAWSRDTRTEAFF.

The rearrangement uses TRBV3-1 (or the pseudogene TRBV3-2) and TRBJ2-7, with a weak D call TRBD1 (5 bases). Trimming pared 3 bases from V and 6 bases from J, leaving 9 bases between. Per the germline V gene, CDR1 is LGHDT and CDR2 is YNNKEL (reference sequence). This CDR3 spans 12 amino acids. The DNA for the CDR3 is TGTGCCAGCAGCCACCAGGGTGGCGAGCAGTACTTC. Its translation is CASSHQGGEQYF.

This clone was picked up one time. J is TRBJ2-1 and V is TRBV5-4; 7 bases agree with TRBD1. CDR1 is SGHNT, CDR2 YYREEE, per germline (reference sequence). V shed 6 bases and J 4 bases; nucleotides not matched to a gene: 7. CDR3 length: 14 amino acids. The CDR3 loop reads CASNNLTGYNEQFF. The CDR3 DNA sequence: TGTGCCAGCAACAACCTGACAGGGTACAATGAGCAGTTCTTC.

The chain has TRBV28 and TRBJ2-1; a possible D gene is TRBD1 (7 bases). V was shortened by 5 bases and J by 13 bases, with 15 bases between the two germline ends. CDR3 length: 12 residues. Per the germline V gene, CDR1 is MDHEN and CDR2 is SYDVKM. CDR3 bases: TGTGCCAGCAGTCCTTTACAGGGGACTCAGTTCTTC. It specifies CASSPLQGTQFF.

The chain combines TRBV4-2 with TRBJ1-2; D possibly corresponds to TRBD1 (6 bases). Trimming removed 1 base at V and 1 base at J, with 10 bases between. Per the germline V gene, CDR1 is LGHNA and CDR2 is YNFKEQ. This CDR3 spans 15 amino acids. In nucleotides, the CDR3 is TGTGCCAGCAGCCAAGTTCCAGGGGATAACTATGGCTACACCTTC. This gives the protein CASSQVPGDNYGYTF.

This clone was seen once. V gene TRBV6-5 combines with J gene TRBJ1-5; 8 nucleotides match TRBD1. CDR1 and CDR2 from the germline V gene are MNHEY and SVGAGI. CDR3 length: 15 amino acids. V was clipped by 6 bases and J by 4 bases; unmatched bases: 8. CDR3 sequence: CASSPGTGYNQPQHF. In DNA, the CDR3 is TGTGCCAGCAGCCCCGGGACAGGCTATAATCAGCCCCAGCATTTT.

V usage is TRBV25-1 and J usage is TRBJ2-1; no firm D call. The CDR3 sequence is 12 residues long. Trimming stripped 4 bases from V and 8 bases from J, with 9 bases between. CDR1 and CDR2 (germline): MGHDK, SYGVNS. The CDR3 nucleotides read TGTGCCAGCAGTGGATATTCCGATGAGCAGTTCTTC. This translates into CASSGYSDEQFF.

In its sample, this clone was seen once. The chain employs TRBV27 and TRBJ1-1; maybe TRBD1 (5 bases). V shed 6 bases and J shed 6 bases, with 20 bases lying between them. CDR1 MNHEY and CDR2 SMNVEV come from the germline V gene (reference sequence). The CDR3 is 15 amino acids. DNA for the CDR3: TGTGCCAGCAGCTCTAGGGAGGGGTCCCTGTCTGAAGCTTTCTTT. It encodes CASSSREGSLSEAFF.

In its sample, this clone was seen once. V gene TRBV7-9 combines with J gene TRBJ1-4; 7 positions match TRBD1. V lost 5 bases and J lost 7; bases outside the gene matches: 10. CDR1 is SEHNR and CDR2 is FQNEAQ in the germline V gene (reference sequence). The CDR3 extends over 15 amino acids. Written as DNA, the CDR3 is TGTGCCAGCAGCCCCCGACAGGGAGAGGGTGAAAAACTGTTTTTT. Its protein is CASSPRQGEGEKLFF.

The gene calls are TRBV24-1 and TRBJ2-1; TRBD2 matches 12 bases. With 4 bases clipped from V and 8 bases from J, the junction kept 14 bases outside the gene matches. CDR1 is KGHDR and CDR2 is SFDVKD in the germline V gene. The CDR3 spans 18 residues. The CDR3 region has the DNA TGTGCCACCAGTGACCCTACTAAGACTAGCGGGAGTGACGATGAGCAGTTCTTC. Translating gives CATSDPTKTSGSDDEQFF.

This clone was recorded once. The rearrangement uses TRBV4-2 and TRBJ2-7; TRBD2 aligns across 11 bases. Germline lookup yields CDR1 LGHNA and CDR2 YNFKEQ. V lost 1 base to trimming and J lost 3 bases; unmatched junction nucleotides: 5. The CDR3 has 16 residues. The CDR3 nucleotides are TGTGCCAGCAGCCAAGTTGTAGCGGGAGGGCTCTACGAGCAGTACTTC. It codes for CASSQVVAGGLYEQYF.

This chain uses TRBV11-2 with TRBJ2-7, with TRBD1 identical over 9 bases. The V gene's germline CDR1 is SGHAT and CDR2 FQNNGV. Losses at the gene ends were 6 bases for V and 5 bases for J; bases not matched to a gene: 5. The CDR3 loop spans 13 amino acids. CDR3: CASRSTGGNEQYF. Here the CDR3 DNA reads TGTGCCAGCAGATCGACAGGGGGGAACGAGCAGTACTTC.

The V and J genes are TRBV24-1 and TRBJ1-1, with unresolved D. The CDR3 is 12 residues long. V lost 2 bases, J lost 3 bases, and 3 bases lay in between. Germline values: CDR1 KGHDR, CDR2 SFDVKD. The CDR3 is CATSDSDTEAFF. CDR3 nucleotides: TGTGCCACCAGTGATTCTGACACTGAAGCTTTCTTT.

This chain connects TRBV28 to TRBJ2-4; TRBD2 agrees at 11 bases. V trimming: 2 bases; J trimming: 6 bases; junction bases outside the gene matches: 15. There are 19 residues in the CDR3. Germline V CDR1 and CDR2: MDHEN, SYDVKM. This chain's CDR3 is CASSLRPWASGRLVNIQYF. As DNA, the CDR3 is TGTGCCAGCAGTTTACGCCCATGGGCTAGCGGGAGGTTGGTAAACATTCAGTACTTC.

As DNA, the CDR3 is TGTGCCAGCAGCTTGGAGGCGGGAGTTCGAAATGAGCAGTTCTTC. The encoded protein is CASSLEAGVRNEQFF. The chain carries TRBV5-4 and TRBJ2-1; 7 bases fit TRBD2. V was pared by 0 bases and J by 7 bases, with 7 bases of the junction left unmatched. This CDR3 has 15 amino acids. Germline V gene lookup returns CDR1 SGHNT and CDR2 YYREEE (reference sequence).

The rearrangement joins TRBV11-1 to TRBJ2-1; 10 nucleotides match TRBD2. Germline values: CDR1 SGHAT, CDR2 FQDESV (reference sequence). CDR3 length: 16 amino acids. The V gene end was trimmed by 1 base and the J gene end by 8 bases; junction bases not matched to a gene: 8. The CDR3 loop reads CASSLDNLAGVDEQFF. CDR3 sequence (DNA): TGTGCCAGCAGCTTAGATAACCTAGCGGGAGTTGATGAGCAGTTCTTC.

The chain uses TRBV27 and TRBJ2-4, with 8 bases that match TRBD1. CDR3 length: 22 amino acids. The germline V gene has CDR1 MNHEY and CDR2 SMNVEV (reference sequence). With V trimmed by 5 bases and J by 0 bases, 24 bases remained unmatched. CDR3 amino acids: CASSGARGPLEAPPSAKNIQYF. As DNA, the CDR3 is TGTGCCAGCAGTGGGGCCAGGGGGCCCCTAGAGGCCCCCCCCTCAGCCAAAAACATTCAGTACTTC.

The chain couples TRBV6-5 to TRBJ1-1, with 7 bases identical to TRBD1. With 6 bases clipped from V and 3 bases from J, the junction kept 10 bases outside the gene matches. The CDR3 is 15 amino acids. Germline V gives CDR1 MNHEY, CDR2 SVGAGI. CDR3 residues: CASSMKRQGYTEAFF. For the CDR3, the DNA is TGTGCCAGCAGCATGAAACGACAGGGTTACACTGAAGCTTTCTTT.

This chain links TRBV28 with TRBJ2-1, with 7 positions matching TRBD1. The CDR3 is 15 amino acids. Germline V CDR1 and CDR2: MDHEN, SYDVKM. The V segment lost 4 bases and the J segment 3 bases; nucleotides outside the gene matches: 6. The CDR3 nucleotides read TGTGCCAGCAGTTCTGGACAGGCCTACTACAATGAGCAGTTCTTC. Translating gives CASSSGQAYYNEQFF.

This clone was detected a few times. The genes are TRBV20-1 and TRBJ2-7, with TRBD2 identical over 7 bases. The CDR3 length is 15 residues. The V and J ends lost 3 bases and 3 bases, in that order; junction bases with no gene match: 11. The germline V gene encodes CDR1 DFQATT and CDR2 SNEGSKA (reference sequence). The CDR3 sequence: CSASSLAEQIYEQYF. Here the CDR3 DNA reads TGCAGTGCTAGTAGCCTAGCGGAGCAGATCTACGAGCAGTACTTC.

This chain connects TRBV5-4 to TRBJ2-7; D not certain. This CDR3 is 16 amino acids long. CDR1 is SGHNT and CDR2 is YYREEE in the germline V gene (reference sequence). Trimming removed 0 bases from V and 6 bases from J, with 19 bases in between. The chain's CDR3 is CASSLGVTTLLSEQYF. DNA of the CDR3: TGTGCCAGCAGCTTGGGGGTGACAACGCTCTTGTCCGAGCAGTACTTC.

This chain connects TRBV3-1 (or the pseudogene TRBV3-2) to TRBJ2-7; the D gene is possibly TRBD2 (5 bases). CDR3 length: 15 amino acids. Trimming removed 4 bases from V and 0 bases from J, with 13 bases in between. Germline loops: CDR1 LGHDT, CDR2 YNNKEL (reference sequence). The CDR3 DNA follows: TGTGCCAGCAGCCCGGAGGAACGGGCCTCCTACGAGCAGTACTTC. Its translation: CASSPEERASYEQYF.

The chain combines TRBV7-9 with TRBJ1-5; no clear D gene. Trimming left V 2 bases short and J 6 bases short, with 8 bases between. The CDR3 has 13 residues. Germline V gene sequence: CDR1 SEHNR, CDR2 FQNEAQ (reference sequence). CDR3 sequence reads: CASSLREFQPQHF. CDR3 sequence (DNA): TGTGCCAGCAGCTTAAGGGAGTTTCAGCCCCAGCATTTT.

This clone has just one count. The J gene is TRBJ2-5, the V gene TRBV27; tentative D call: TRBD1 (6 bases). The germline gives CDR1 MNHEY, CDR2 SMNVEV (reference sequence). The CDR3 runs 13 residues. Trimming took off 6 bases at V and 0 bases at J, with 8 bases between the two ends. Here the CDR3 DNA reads TGTGCCAGCAGAACAGGGAACCAAGAGACCCAGTACTTC. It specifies CASRTGNQETQYF.

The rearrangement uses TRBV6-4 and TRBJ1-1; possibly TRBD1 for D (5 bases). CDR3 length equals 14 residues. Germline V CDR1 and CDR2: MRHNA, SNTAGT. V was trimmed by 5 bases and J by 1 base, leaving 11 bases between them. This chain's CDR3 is CASSQNQGNTEAFF. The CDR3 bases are TGTGCCAGCAGTCAAAATCAGGGGAACACTGAAGCTTTCTTT.

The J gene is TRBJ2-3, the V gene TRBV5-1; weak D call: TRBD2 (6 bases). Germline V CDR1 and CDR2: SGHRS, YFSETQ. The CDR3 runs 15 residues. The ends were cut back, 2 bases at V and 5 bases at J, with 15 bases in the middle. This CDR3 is CASSLEGGRGDTQYF. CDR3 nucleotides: TGCGCCAGCAGCTTAGAGGGAGGTCGGGGAGATACGCAGTATTTT. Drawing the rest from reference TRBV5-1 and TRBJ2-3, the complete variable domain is KAGVTQTPRYLIKTRGQQVTLSCSPISGHRSVSWYQQTPGQGLQFLFEYFSETQRNKGNFPGRFSGRQFSNSRSEMNVSTLELGDSALYLCASSLEGGRGDTQYFGPGTRLTVL.

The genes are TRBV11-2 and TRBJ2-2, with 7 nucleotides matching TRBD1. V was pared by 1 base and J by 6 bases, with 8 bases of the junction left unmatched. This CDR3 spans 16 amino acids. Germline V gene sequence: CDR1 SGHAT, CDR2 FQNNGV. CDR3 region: CASSLGSTGAAGELFF. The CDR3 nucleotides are TGTGCCAGCAGCTTAGGTAGCACAGGGGCGGCCGGGGAGCTGTTTTTT.